Described below is a single T cell receptor (beta chain) sequence and its context. What this receptor recognizes is not known. No per-base quality is available; no much larger clone lies one base away. The data were taken from a study of shared clonotypes between healthy human individuals (dated by TCRdb to 2019 to 2021). Notes on the research overall: Three men and two women, aged 18 to 49 years, made up the cohort. For each donor, CD4 naive and CD4 memory were each run on three plates, CD8 naive on two plates, and CD8 memory on one plate. Per donor, leukapheresis produced somewhere between about 0.85 and 10 billion PBMCs. To increase sequencing depth and limit assay-specific biases, different laboratories used diverse techniques to prepare libraries and sequence TCR repertoires. The study deeply sequenced blood TCR repertoires of about 5 healthy adults to estimate repertoire size and the extent of clonotype sharing between individuals. Study-wide findings and limitations: Even with the large sequencing depth, rarefaction of the sorted-subset datasets indicated that sequencing was incomplete. Clonotypes shared by all four sorted-subset donors showed higher generation probabilities than non-shared clonotypes. Larger estimated clonotype richness was generally found for naive subsets than for memory subsets. Pairwise subsampling indicated that sequencing depth was expected to affect the degree of clonotype sharing among donors. Sampling was limited to blood, and TCR repertoires in tissue likely differ from TCR repertoires in blood. Roughly 5% of naive CD4, 3% to 4% of naive CD8, approximately 2.2% of memory CD4, and over 0.35% of memory CD8 clonotypes were shared across a handful of donors. The genetic and exposure-history diversity represented was limited by the small number of donors.

The donors were healthy, HIV-negative adults who had no recently reported acute infections or vaccinations. Every donor was a Caucasian adult residing in Nashville, Tennessee, USA. CD4+ T cells were enriched by magnetic negative selection; naive cells were then positively selected on CD45RA, and the negative fraction formed the memory subset. Blood was obtained by leukapheresis, after which PBMCs were separated by Ficoll-Histopaque density gradient centrifugation and cryopreserved in liquid nitrogen vapor phase. Purity and quantity of every magnetically sorted T cell population were checked by analytical flow cytometry. From each sorted fraction, genomic DNA was isolated and quantified by UV absorbance on a Nanodrop 2000c. Looking up the germline V gene (reference sequence) yields CDR1 SEHNR and CDR2 FQNEAQ. From cysteine to phenylalanine, the CDR3 is 12 amino acids long. The kept DNA is CDR3 alone, 36 bases in frame from the first base. Trimming takes 6 bases off V and 16 bases off J; junction bases not matched to a gene: 12.

TCR CDR3 regions were amplified from genomic DNA by multiplex PCR using the deep immunoSEQ assay. For each cell subset, the extracted genomic DNA was distributed evenly across all wells of several immunoSEQ 96-well plates, and each plate served as one replicate. For sorted subsets, roughly 190 ng of genomic DNA, equivalent to some 30,000 T cell genomes, went into each replicate PCR. Purified libraries were quantified with a Qubit 3.0 fluorometer, sized on a Bioanalyzer 2100, and re-quantified with the KAPA Library Quantification kit. Each immunoSEQ 96-well plate was sequenced on its own single-read 150-cycle Illumina NextSeq 550 flow cell. The authors' pipeline ran thus. Because the immunoSEQ output included only junctional sequences and no quality scores, the filtering could not be the same as the filtering used for full-length reads. Sequences were annotated with PyIR, a Python wrapper for IgBLAST v1.9, using IMGT germline references to assign V/J genes and CDR3. Reads were removed for weak V/J assignments (E-value above 1e-6), missing CDR3, stop codons, out-of-frame junctions, or ambiguous translated residues. V3J clonotypes were defined by identical inferred V gene, J gene, and CDR3 amino acid sequence. The percentage overlap between two repertoires was calculated by dividing the number of shared unique clonotypes by the size of the smaller repertoire. RTK rarefaction, the Chao1 estimator, and Recon v2.1 estimates of unobserved clonotypes were used to assess repertoire richness. OLGA was used to compute generation probabilities for all TCRbeta clonotypes that the gDNA method yielded from several donors. TCRdb's version of the immuneACCESS table is confined to in-frame rearrangements and falls short of the full clone set. An unresolved V gene accounts for under half of the shortfall where checked; the remainder is of unknown origin. V and J calls and clone size follow that table, whereas D and trimming were derived from the DNA. Counted in this sample were 1,500,000 or so clones; approximately 97% of them appeared once. 1.2% of the sample rests with the top ten.

The sequencing input was naive CD4+ T cells sorted from blood. What the cell subset or site label conveys for this sample: CD45RA+ positively selected. The sequence was obtained from a man aged 25-45 years in good health. The sequence links TRBV7-9 to TRBJ2-1; TRBD2 matches 7 bases in the middle. The DNA reads TGTGCCAGCAGTTCCACCGGGACTACCTTTTTCTTC. It encodes CASSSTGTTFFF. Reference TRBV7-9 and TRBJ2-1 genes cover what lies past the CDR3, so the full variable domain is DTGVSQNPRHKITKRGQNVTFRCDPISEHNRLYWYRQTLGQGPEFLTYFQNEAQLEKSRLLSDRFSAERPKGSFSTLEIQRTEQGDSAMYLCASSSTGTTFFFGPGTRLTVL.